Listed below are T cell receptor beta chains from one sample, sequenced in a study of human CD8 memory T cell subsets. Each CDR3 protein gets one entry in TCRdb, which reprocessed the 5' RACE reads and gives no DNA. Its clone listing holds roughly 17,000 distinct CDR3 sequences. Sequences were obtained from CD8+ stem-like memory T cells (TSCM and TCM) sorted from PBMCs. The source of these receptors is a human donor in good health. CDR3s include the opening cysteine and the closing phenylalanine or tryptophan. Clone size is given for some rows only: seen once, a few or many times, or a class if the clone is expanded.

cdr3_aa v_call clone_size j_call
CASSLLLVGQGEATFF TRBV4-2 NA TRBJ1-1
CASSASSQGWLGGYTF TRBV7-9 NA TRBJ1-2
CSVNLISSYNEQFF TRBV29-1 NA TRBJ2-1
CASSYEDSNQPQHF TRBV6-5 NA TRBJ1-5
CASREGGSSTYEQYF TRBV2 NA TRBJ2-7
CASSAGLAGWINEQFF TRBV19 NA TRBJ2-1
CSHRALNTEAFF TRBV29-1 NA TRBJ1-1
CASSPFGGSHEQFF TRBV27 NA TRBJ2-1
CASIKGQLNTEAFF TRBV28 NA TRBJ1-1
CASSTATGYTEAFF TRBV6-2/TRBV6-3 NA TRBJ1-1
CASSPGDRVSSYEQYF TRBV5-1 medium-sized TRBJ2-7
CASSPTRFAGLNTEAFF TRBV7-9 medium-sized TRBJ1-1
CASSPGSYTEAFF TRBV25-1 NA TRBJ1-1
CASRRSGVLTDTQYF TRBV7-9 medium-sized TRBJ2-3
CASSEHRGGAGELFF TRBV10-2 NA TRBJ2-2
CASGRVSGANVLTF TRBV28 NA TRBJ2-6
CASSFLGTEQFF TRBV27 NA TRBJ2-1
CASSFGRGEAFF TRBV7-9 NA TRBJ1-1
CACSGTGSGNEQFF TRBV12-3/TRBV12-4 medium-sized TRBJ2-1
CASSTGGDPRHEQYF TRBV7-9 NA TRBJ2-7
CASSQDGQYTEAFF TRBV14 NA TRBJ1-1
CASSPGTALANTEAFF TRBV27 NA TRBJ1-1
CASSVDNRTGSSYEQYF TRBV9 NA TRBJ2-7
CSARSLRVLETQYF TRBV20-1 NA TRBJ2-5
CASTQGPYNEQFF TRBV28 NA TRBJ2-1
CASSLTPGGGRNTGELFF TRBV5-1 NA TRBJ2-2
CASSLNGRELFF TRBV7-3 NA TRBJ2-2
CASSETGRDGQPQHF TRBV2 NA TRBJ1-5
CASSPSEGQSYNEQFF TRBV27 NA TRBJ2-1
CASSQAPQETQYF TRBV3-1 NA TRBJ2-5
CATLATGLSTEAFF TRBV27 NA TRBJ1-1
CASRRDRGYVQYF TRBV12-3/TRBV12-4 NA TRBJ2-4